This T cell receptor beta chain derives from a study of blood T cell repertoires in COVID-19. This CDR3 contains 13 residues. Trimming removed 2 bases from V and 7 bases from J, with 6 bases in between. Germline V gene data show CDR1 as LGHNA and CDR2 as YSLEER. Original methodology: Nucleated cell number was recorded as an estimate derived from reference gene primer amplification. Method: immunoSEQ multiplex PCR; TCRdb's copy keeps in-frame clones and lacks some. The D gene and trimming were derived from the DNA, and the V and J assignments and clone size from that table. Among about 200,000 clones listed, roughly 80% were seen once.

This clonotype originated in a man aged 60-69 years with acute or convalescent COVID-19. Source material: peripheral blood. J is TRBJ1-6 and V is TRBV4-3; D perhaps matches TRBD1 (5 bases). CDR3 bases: TGCGCCAGCAGCCAATGGACAAATTCACCCCTCCACTTT. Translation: CASSQWTNSPLHF.